These 29 T cell receptor beta chains came from one sample sequenced in a study of regulatory T cells in long-lasting Graves disease. The time point here: newly diagnosed GD, antithyroid drugs for less than 3 months. RNA extracted from PBMCs served as the sequencing template. Construction of the TCR beta libraries employed iRepertoire HTBI primers in conjunction with Arm-PCR of CDR3 regions. TCRdb called the multiplex PCR reads again in MiXCR, with one record for every CDR3 protein. The sample contains 450,000 to 700,000 distinct CDR3 sequences, less than 15% of which appear only once. These data were also reused for a study on T cells in Graves' hyperthyroidism and ophthalmopathy.

The specimen was peripheral blood mononuclear cells (PBMCs), collected at new diagnosis, from a patient treated with antithyroid drugs. The source is a young man with Graves disease.

This clonotype has a count of ten or more. This rearrangement joins TRBV10-3 to TRBJ1-2; D gene unclear. This CDR3 has 13 amino acids. Trimming removed 3 bases at V and 6 bases at J, with 11 bases between. CDR1 is ENHRY and CDR2 is SYGVKD in the germline V gene. This CDR3 is CAISDPSVDGYTF. In DNA form, the CDR3 reads TGTGCCATCAGTGATCCCAGTGTGGATGGCTACACCTTC.

The sample holds many counts of this clonotype. V usage is TRBV11-2 and J usage is TRBJ2-7; possibly TRBD1 for D (6 bases). Germline lookup yields CDR1 SGHAT and CDR2 FQNNGV. The CDR3 consists of 14 residues. V gave up 6 bases and J gave up 2 bases, with 14 bases separating them. The CDR3 bases are TGTGCCAGCAGACTGGGACAAACTGCCTACGAGCAGTACTTC. Amino acid sequence: CASRLGQTAYEQYF.

This clonotype was detected a few times. J is TRBJ2-2 and V is TRBV5-1, with D uncertain. Germline V gene data show CDR1 as SGHRS and CDR2 as YFSETQ. V was trimmed by 6 bases and J by 0 bases, leaving 9 bases between them. The CDR3 sequence is 14 residues long. The CDR3 DNA is TGCGCCAGCAAAAACAGCCCGAACACCGGGGAGCTGTTTTTT. It codes for CASKNSPNTGELFF.

This clonotype has ten or more counts. V gene TRBV2 combines with J gene TRBJ2-3, with 11 bases that match TRBD2. Trimming cost V 3 bases and J 4 bases; bases outside gene matches: 3. The germline gives CDR1 SNHLY, CDR2 FYNNEI. The CDR3 has 15 amino acids. CDR3 sequence (DNA): TGTGCCAGCAGTGACAAACTAGCGGGAGCAGATACGCAGTATTTT. Amino acids: CASSDKLAGADTQYF.

This clonotype was detected a few times. The rearrangement links TRBV6-1 to TRBJ2-7; D may be TRBD1 (5 bases). Trimming removed 7 bases from V and 2 bases from J, with 12 bases in between. Germline V gene lookup returns CDR1 MNHNS and CDR2 SASEGT. CDR3 length: 13 amino acids. The CDR3 region is CASTRGQAYEQYF. The CDR3 DNA sequence: TGTGCCAGCACCCGAGGACAAGCCTACGAGCAGTACTTC.

This clonotype was seen many times. CDR3: CASSPPRGPGYNEQFF. CDR3 nucleotides: TGTGCCAGCAGCCCTCCTAGGGGGCCGGGGTACAATGAGCAGTTCTTC. The chain uses TRBV7-9 and TRBJ2-1, with TRBD1 matching over 7 bases. V gave up 5 bases and J gave up 4 bases; unmatched junction bases: 11. The V gene's germline CDR1 is SEHNR and CDR2 FQNEAQ (reference sequence). CDR3 size: 16 residues.

The table lists this clonotype with many counts. This chain connects TRBV3-1 to TRBJ1-6; maybe TRBD1 (6 bases). The germline V gene encodes CDR1 LGHDT and CDR2 YNNKEL (reference sequence). With 0 bases removed from V and 7 bases from J, the gap between germline ends came to 13 bases. The CDR3 is made up of 16 amino acids. DNA of the CDR3: TGTGCCAGCAGCCAAGATAGACGGGGGGCCAATTCACCCCTCCACTTT. This encodes CASSQDRRGANSPLHF. Using reference TRBV3-1 and TRBJ1-6 for the parts outside the CDR3, the full variable domain is DTAVSQTPKYLVTQMGNDKSIKCEQNLGHDTMYWYKQDSKKFLKIMFSYNNKELIINETVPNRFSPKSPDKAHLNLHINSLELGDSAVYFCASSQDRRGANSPLHFGNGTRLTVT.

V gene TRBV9 combines with J gene TRBJ1-1; weak D call: TRBD1 (6 bases). The V end was cut by 7 bases, the J end by 4 bases, with 14 bases between. The germline CDR1 and CDR2 sequences are SGDLS and YYNGEE. CDR3 length: 13 amino acids. The CDR3 sequence: CASGTGRATEAFF. CDR3 sequence (DNA): TGTGCCAGCGGCACAGGGAGGGCCACTGAAGCTTTCTTT.

The rearrangement links TRBV10-3 to TRBJ1-2; D uncertain. Germline V gene lookup returns CDR1 ENHRY and CDR2 SYGVKD. The CDR3 is made up of 14 amino acids. Trimming stripped 2 bases from V and 2 bases from J, with 9 bases between. In nucleotides, the CDR3 is TGTGCCATCAGTGAGGGAGGGTTCAACTATGGCTACACCTTC. This translates into CAISEGGFNYGYTF.

The V and J genes are TRBV19 and TRBJ1-1, with a weak D call TRBD1 (5 bases). Germline CDR1 LNHDA, CDR2 SQIVND (reference sequence). V was pared by 5 bases and J by 1 base, with 8 bases between. The CDR3 length is 13 residues. CDR3 region: CASSAGKNTEAFF. The CDR3 DNA reads TGTGCCAGTAGTGCAGGGAAGAACACTGAAGCTTTCTTT.

This clonotype was seen ten or more times. V gene TRBV6-1 combines with J gene TRBJ2-1; D is perhaps TRBD2 (6 bases). Germline values: CDR1 MNHNS, CDR2 SASEGT. The CDR3 runs to 15 residues. V lost 6 bases, J lost 3 bases, and 15 bases lay in between. This chain's CDR3 is CASSDWDSLYNEQFF. The CDR3 nucleotides read TGTGCCAGCAGCGACTGGGACTCTCTCTACAATGAGCAGTTCTTC.

This clonotype was recorded many times. This sequence joins TRBV5-1 and TRBJ2-7; possibly TRBD2 for D (5 bases). Germline values: CDR1 SGHRS, CDR2 YFSETQ. V was cut by 0 bases and J by 4 bases, with 17 bases left in between. The CDR3 consists of 16 residues. The CDR3 DNA follows: TGCGCCAGCAGCTTGGATGGTTGGGAGACCACGTACGAGCAGTACTTC. Its translation is CASSLDGWETTYEQYF.

This clonotype was picked up many times. This chain connects TRBV18 to TRBJ2-3, with TRBD2 identical over 10 bases. From germline, CDR1 is KGHSH and CDR2 LQKENI. The CDR3 consists of 15 residues. V dropped 5 bases and J dropped 5; count of bases not matched to a gene: 7. The CDR3 DNA reads as TGTGCCAGCTCAAACCTAGCGGGAGTTAGAGATACGCAGTATTTT. This sequence encodes CASSNLAGVRDTQYF.

This clonotype was counted many times. The rearrangement joins TRBV2 to TRBJ2-7; D may be TRBD2 (7 bases). V was trimmed by 7 bases and J by 3 bases, leaving 19 bases between them. The CDR3 extends over 15 amino acids. Germline CDR1 SNHLY, CDR2 FYNNEI. DNA of the CDR3: TGTGCCAGCACCGAAAGGGGGGACTACCGCTACGAGCAGTACTTC. Translated: CASTERGDYRYEQYF.

This clonotype has only a few counts. V and J are TRBV5-1 and TRBJ1-2, with TRBD1 matching over 8 bases. V trimming: 5 bases; J trimming: 4 bases; junction bases outside the gene matches: 7. The CDR3 covers 14 residues. Germline CDR1 SGHRS, CDR2 YFSETQ. The CDR3 bases are TGCGCCAGCAGTTTTACAGGGGGGTCCTATGGCTACACCTTC. The encoded protein is CASSFTGGSYGYTF.

CDR3 nucleotides: TGTGCCAGCGGAGGGGGGCAGCAGTTCTTC. Translating it yields CASGGGQQFF. The chain is built from TRBV6-1 and TRBJ2-1; D tentatively reads TRBD1 or TRBD2 (6 bases each). The CDR3 covers 10 residues. Germline V gene sequence: CDR1 MNHNS, CDR2 SASEGT. Trimming removed 8 bases at V and 11 bases at J, with 10 bases between.

As to this clonotype: A single base separates this from a much larger clone, so it may be a read error. The V and J genes are TRBV7-2 and TRBJ2-7, with 10 bases matching TRBD2. This CDR3 region has 16 residues. The germline gives CDR1 SGHTA, CDR2 FQGNSA. The CDR3 DNA follows: TGCGCCAGCAGTGAGTCTCCTAGCGGGAGCCTGTACGAGCGGTACTTC. It translates to CASSESPSGSLYERYF.

The gene calls are TRBV7-9 and TRBJ2-1, with 9 bases fitting TRBD2. CDR1 is SEHNR, CDR2 FQNEAQ, per germline (reference sequence). The V gene end was trimmed by 1 base and the J gene end by 8 bases; junction bases not matched to a gene: 9. The CDR3 length is 16 residues. CDR3 DNA: TGTGCCAGCAGCTTAGGTGGTAGCGGGAGATGGTATGAGCAGTTCTTC. This translates into CASSLGGSGRWYEQFF.

This clonotype has at least ten counts. The J gene is TRBJ1-1, the V gene TRBV3-1; no reliable D call. Germline lookup yields CDR1 LGHDT and CDR2 YNNKEL (reference sequence). The CDR3 is 14 residues long. Trimming stripped 2 bases from V and 3 bases from J, with 10 bases between. The DNA for the CDR3 is TGTGCCAGCAGCCAAAGGGCCCGGGACACTGAAGCTTTCTTT. This gives the protein CASSQRARDTEAFF.

This clonotype was seen a handful of times. A much more abundant neighbour one base away suggests this may be a read error. The V gene is TRBV12-3 or TRBV12-4, the J gene TRBJ1-5, with D perhaps TRBD1 (5 bases). The CDR3 runs 15 residues. With 3 bases removed from V and 5 bases from J, the gap between germline ends came to 14 bases. Here the CDR3 DNA reads TGTGCCAGCAGTTTTCAGGGTAGGGGCGATCAGCCCCAGCATTTT. Residues: CASSFQGRGDQPQHF.

The chain is built from TRBV19 and TRBJ2-2, with 8 bases that match TRBD2. The CDR3 sequence is 15 residues long. The germline V gene has CDR1 LNHDA and CDR2 SQIVND (reference sequence). After removal of 1 base from V and 7 bases from J, the junction contained 5 bases not matched to a gene. Here the CDR3 reads CASSIGAGDRGELFF. CDR3 DNA: TGTGCCAGTAGTATAGGAGCGGGAGACCGCGGGGAGCTGTTTTTT. Drawing the rest from reference TRBV19 and TRBJ2-2, the complete variable domain is DGGITQSPKYLFRKEGQNVTLSCEQNLNHDAMYWYRQDPGQGLRLIYYSQIVNDFQKGDIAEGYSVSREKKESFPLTVTSAQKNPTAFYLCASSIGAGDRGELFFGEGSRLTVL.

The rearrangement links TRBV30 to TRBJ2-1; the D gene could be TRBD1 or TRBD2 (5 bases each). V lost 0 bases to trimming and J lost 11 bases, with 11 bases between them. Germline V gene lookup returns CDR1 GTSNPN and CDR2 SVGIG (reference sequence). The CDR3 is 12 amino acids. The DNA of the CDR3 is TGTGCCTGGAGTGTCGGGGCCGCGAAGCAGTTCTTC. Translating gives CAWSVGAAKQFF.

This clonotype was seen ten or more times. The chain is built from TRBV5-1 and TRBJ2-3; TRBD1 matches at 7 bases. The V gene's germline CDR1 is SGHRS and CDR2 YFSETQ. J gave up 0 bases and V 4 bases, and 8 bases lay outside the gene matches. This CDR3 is built from 16 residues. In DNA form, the CDR3 reads TGCGCCAGCAGCCCGAACAGGGGCGTGAGCACAGATACGCAGTATTTT. As protein: CASSPNRGVSTDTQYF.

Comment on this clonotype: A single base separates this from a much larger clone, so it may be a read error. The chain uses TRBV18 and TRBJ2-1; D perhaps matches TRBD2 (6 bases). This CDR3 is 14 amino acids long. CDR1 KGHSH and CDR2 LQKENI come from the germline V gene. The CDR3 reads CASSLGGNYNEEFF. The CDR3 DNA sequence: TGTGCCAGCTCCCTTGGGGGGAACTACAATGAGGAGTTCTTC.

The chain combines TRBV5-1 with TRBJ2-2, with D perhaps matching TRBD1 (5 bases). Per germline, CDR1 SGHRS and CDR2 YFSETQ. Between the trimmed V and J ends, which lost 0 bases and 8 bases, there was a span of 14 bases. This CDR3 has 15 residues. Here the CDR3 reads CASSLAPGITGELFF. CDR3 DNA sequence: TGCGCCAGCAGCTTGGCGCCAGGGATAACTGGGGAGCTGTTTTTT.

Ten or more counts support this clonotype. The gene calls are TRBV3-1 and TRBJ2-7; 8 bases are shared with TRBD2. Germline V lookup: CDR1 LGHDT, CDR2 YNNKEL (reference sequence). The junction had 3 bases not matched to a gene; V was cut back by 0 bases and J by 2 bases. The CDR3 runs 15 residues. The CDR3 DNA reads as TGTGCCAGCAGCCAAGATTCGGGAGGGACCTACGAGCAGTACTTC. Encoded protein: CASSQDSGGTYEQYF.

V gene TRBV11-2 combines with J gene TRBJ2-2; D may match TRBD1 or TRBD2 (5 bases each). V dropped 4 bases and J dropped 8 bases, with 11 bases sitting between them. CDR1 SGHAT and CDR2 FQNNGV come from the germline V gene. The CDR3 runs 13 residues. CDR3 residues: CASSWGPFGELFF. CDR3 nucleotides: TGTGCCAGCAGCTGGGGACCTTTTGGGGAGCTGTTTTTT.

This clonotype was found many times. This chain links TRBV28 with TRBJ2-3; possible D gene TRBD2, 6 bases. V lost 0 bases to trimming and J lost 0 bases, with 19 bases between them. The CDR3 contains 19 residues. Germline V gene sequence: CDR1 MDHEN, CDR2 SYDVKM. Written as DNA, the CDR3 is TGTGCCAGCAGTTTATGGGTCCTACGCGGGGAACTTAGCACAGATACGCAGTATTTT. Amino acids: CASSLWVLRGELSTDTQYF. Variable domain in full (rest from reference TRBV28 and TRBJ2-3): DVKVTQSSRYLVKRTGEKVFLECVQDMDHENMFWYRQDPGLGLRLIYFSYDVKMKEKGDIPEGYSVSREKKERFSLILESASTNQTSMYLCASSLWVLRGELSTDTQYFGPGTRLTVL.

This clonotype was counted ten times or more. The CDR3 loop reads CSARPSGPRDTQYF. CDR3 nucleotide sequence: TGCAGTGCTAGACCCTCGGGGCCGCGGGATACGCAGTATTTT. J is TRBJ2-3 and V is TRBV20-1; D could derive from TRBD1 or TRBD2 (5 bases each). The germline V gene encodes CDR1 DFQATT and CDR2 SNEGSKA (reference sequence). Deletions cut 2 bases from V and 6 bases from J, with 15 bases between. This CDR3 spans 14 amino acids.